This T cell receptor beta chain was obtained from a study of T cells in Graves' hyperthyroidism and ophthalmopathy. The diagnoses drew upon clinical symptoms, serum thyroxine and TRAb, thyroid ultrasound and orbital computed tomography. This clonotype was seen only a few times. Amplification of TCR beta CDR3 regions used RNA as the template. The primer set for the first-round RT-PCR of the TCR CDR3 was HTBI. One entry per CDR3 protein results from TCRdb running MiXCR on the multiplex PCR reads. The sample has a few hundred thousand distinct CDR3 sequences, more than 15% seen once. The CDR3 contains 16 residues. Germline loops: CDR1 DFQATT, CDR2 SNEGSKA (reference sequence). The V and J ends lost 0 bases and 5 bases respectively, with 19 bases between them.

Sequences were obtained from blood. This TCR was recovered from a woman younger than 45 with Graves' hyperthyroidism. The genes are TRBV20-1 and TRBJ2-5; D might be TRBD2 (6 bases). The CDR3, as DNA: TGCAGTGCTAGAGATCCGTGGGGGGAACCGGGTGAGACCCAGTACTTC. Translation gives CSARDPWGEPGETQYF.